This T cell receptor beta chain emerged from a study of CD8 T cells in ankylosing spondylitis. Study-wide results and caveats: Peripheral blood held disease-linked clones only at relatively low frequency, and these were CD8+. Blood from ankylosing spondylitis patients appeared to carry a characteristic roughly 8-variant TCR beta motif. The clones that were linked to disease were reported to be significantly enriched in matched synovial fluid samples from ankylosing spondylitis patients.

TCRdb ran MiXCR on the 5' RACE reads and lists one entry per CDR3 protein. The table lists fewer than 400,000 distinct CDR3 sequences, roughly 15% of them singletons, with 1.1% in the top ten. Of note for this clonotype: Its target is not known.

Sequencing used blood, either unsorted or a sorted T cell fraction (not recorded which). The TCR originated in a male donor with ankylosing spondylitis or in good health (not recorded which).

CDR3 sequence: CSASPRAGNEQFF. The CDR3 nucleotides read TGCAGTGCTAGTCCCCGGGCAGGGAATGAGCAGTTCTTC. The chain combines TRBV20-1 with TRBJ2-1; TRBD1 is a possible D gene (5 bases). The CDR3 length is 13 residues. CDR1 and CDR2 from the germline V gene are DFQATT and SNEGSKA (reference sequence). V lost 3 bases and J 7 bases, leaving 13 bases between the germline ends.